One sample yielded the 13 T cell receptor beta chains listed below, sequenced in a study of shared clonotypes between healthy human individuals. Terminally differentiated effector memory CD45RA+ cells were excluded from the naive CD8 cells, which were CD45RO-negative and positively selected for CCR7. Method: immunoSEQ multiplex PCR; TCRdb's copy keeps in-frame clones and lacks some. The sample shows about 2 million clones, about 95% of them seen only once. Input material: naive CD8+ T cells sorted from blood. The receptors shown here come from a man aged 18 to 29 in good health.

The V and J genes are TRBV7-9 and TRBJ2-7; no clear D gene. This CDR3 has 14 amino acids. Germline V gene sequence: CDR1 SEHNR, CDR2 FQNEAQ (reference sequence). The V gene lost 4 bases and the J gene lost 6 bases, with 16 bases spanning the gap. The CDR3 region is CASSSLESFAEQYF. The CDR3 coding sequence is TGTGCCAGCAGCTCCCTGGAGTCATTCGCCGAGCAGTACTTC. The complete variable domain, with remaining parts taken from reference TRBV7-9 and TRBJ2-7, reads DTGVSQNPRHKITKRGQNVTFRCDPISEHNRLYWYRQTLGQGPEFLTYFQNEAQLEKSRLLSDRFSAERPKGSFSTLEIQRTEQGDSAMYLCASSSLESFAEQYFGPGTRLTVT.

CDR3 loop: CASSQGLNGEQYF. CDR3 sequence (DNA): TGTGCCAGCAGTCAAGGCCTGAACGGGGAGCAGTACTTC. The chain is built from TRBV28 and TRBJ2-7, with D uncertain. Germline CDR1 MDHEN, CDR2 SYDVKM. Trimming took off 5 bases at V and 7 bases at J, with 15 bases between the two ends. The CDR3 has 13 residues.

The J gene is TRBJ1-6, the V gene TRBV27, with D unclear. CDR3 length equals 15 residues. The germline V gene encodes CDR1 MNHEY and CDR2 SMNVEV (reference sequence). V was trimmed by 0 bases and J by 7 bases, leaving 10 bases between them. CDR3 DNA: TGTGCCAGCAGTTTATCTATGAGGATCAATTCACCCCTCCACTTT. Amino acid sequence: CASSLSMRINSPLHF.

Comment on this clone: The identical CDR3 is also encoded by other nucleotide sequences in the sample. The chain joins TRBV11-2 to TRBJ2-7; 7 bases are shared with TRBD2. Per the germline V gene, CDR1 is SGHAT and CDR2 is FQNNGV. The J segment lost 7 bases and the V segment lost 1 base, leaving 4 bases of the junction unmatched. The CDR3 consists of 13 residues. As DNA, the CDR3 is TGTGCCAGCAGCTTAGTGCCCGGGGGGGAGCAGTACTTC. It encodes CASSLVPGGEQYF.

This chain links TRBV7-9 with TRBJ2-1; TRBD2 aligns across 15 bases. The CDR3 covers 19 residues. Germline CDR1 and CDR2: SEHNR and FQNEAQ (reference sequence). The J segment lost 2 bases and the V segment lost 5 bases, leaving 10 bases of the junction unmatched. CDR3 protein: CASSHRTSGGAGPYNEQFF. DNA for the CDR3: TGTGCCAGCAGCCATCGGACTAGCGGGGGGGCTGGCCCCTACAATGAGCAGTTCTTC.

Concerning this clone itself: Other DNA sequences of this sample code for an identical CDR3. The chain links TRBV5-1 to TRBJ2-2; 15 positions agree with TRBD2. The CDR3 has 18 residues. J lost 2 bases, V lost 4 bases, and 6 bases had no gene match. The germline CDR1 and CDR2 sequences are SGHRS and YFSETQ. CDR3 sequence: CASSPGLAGGPNTGELFF. In nucleotides, the CDR3 is TGCGCCAGCAGCCCGGGACTAGCGGGAGGTCCAAACACCGGGGAGCTGTTTTTT.

In its sample, this clone was seen once. The identical CDR3 is also encoded by other nucleotide sequences in the sample. The chain is built from TRBV2 and TRBJ2-7; the D gene is possibly TRBD1 (5 bases). The CDR3 is 13 amino acids. V lost 6 bases and J 3 bases, leaving 12 bases between the germline ends. From germline, CDR1 is SNHLY and CDR2 FYNNEI. CDR3 sequence reads: CASRGQGNYEQYF. The CDR3 DNA follows: TGTGCCAGCAGGGGCCAGGGTAACTACGAGCAGTACTTC.

The rearrangement uses TRBV7-2 and TRBJ2-7; 8 positions match TRBD2. The CDR3 has 14 residues. V was clipped by 5 bases and J by 3 bases; unmatched bases: 6. Germline V gene sequence: CDR1 SGHTA, CDR2 FQGNSA. In nucleotides, the CDR3 is TGTGCCAGCAGCATTGGACTAGCTCTCTACGAGCAGTACTTC. It encodes CASSIGLALYEQYF. Complete variable domain (other parts from reference TRBV7-2 and TRBJ2-7): GAGVSQSPSNKVTEKGKDVELRCDPISGHTALYWYRQSLGQGLEFLIYFQGNSAPDKSGLPSDRFSAERTGGSVSTLTIQRTQQEDSAVYLCASSIGLALYEQYFGPGTRLTVT.

The rearrangement uses TRBV5-1 and TRBJ2-2; D may be TRBD1 (6 bases). The V gene's germline CDR1 is SGHRS and CDR2 YFSETQ. CDR3 length equals 13 residues. V gave up 7 bases and J gave up 5 bases, with 12 bases separating them. For the CDR3, the DNA is TGCGCCAGCCGGGACACTGGGACCGGGGAGCTGTTTTTT. Translated, it gives CASRDTGTGELFF.

For this clone: The sample holds other DNA sequences that translate to the same CDR3. The V gene is TRBV28, the J gene TRBJ1-1; D ambiguous. V lost 2 bases to trimming and J lost 1 base, with 5 bases between them. The V gene's germline CDR1 is MDHEN and CDR2 SYDVKM. This CDR3 has 13 amino acids. The CDR3 region is CASSLLKNTEAFF. The CDR3 DNA is TGTGCCAGCAGTTTACTCAAGAACACTGAAGCTTTCTTT.

Details on this clone: Other DNA sequences within the sample encode an identical CDR3. The chain links TRBV6-1 to TRBJ2-7, with D unclear. The ends were cut back, 3 bases at V and 0 bases at J, with 6 bases in the middle. The CDR3 is 13 residues long. From germline, CDR1 is MNHNS and CDR2 SASEGT. In DNA form, the CDR3 reads TGTGCCAGCAGTGACAGGAGCTCCTACGAGCAGTACTTC. Its protein product is CASSDRSSYEQYF.

The gene calls are TRBV19 and TRBJ1-4; D is uncertain. The germline CDR1 and CDR2 sequences are LNHDA and SQIVND (reference sequence). This CDR3 region has 12 residues. With 1 base removed from V and 5 bases from J, the gap between germline ends came to 2 bases. CDR3: CASSIVNEKLFF. The CDR3 coding sequence is TGTGCCAGTAGTATAGTCAATGAAAAACTGTTTTTT. Using reference TRBV19 and TRBJ1-4 for the parts outside the CDR3, the full variable domain is DGGITQSPKYLFRKEGQNVTLSCEQNLNHDAMYWYRQDPGQGLRLIYYSQIVNDFQKGDIAEGYSVSREKKESFPLTVTSAQKNPTAFYLCASSIVNEKLFFGSGTQLSVL.

J is TRBJ2-4 and V is TRBV30; TRBD2 aligns across 11 bases. V was pared by 2 bases and J by 0 bases, with 6 bases of the junction left unmatched. Germline CDR1 reads GTSNPN; CDR2 reads SVGIG (reference sequence). The CDR3 sequence is 17 residues long. CDR3 amino acids: CAWSSLAGGLAKNIQYF. In DNA, the CDR3 is TGTGCCTGGAGTAGCCTAGCGGGGGGCCTAGCCAAAAACATTCAGTACTTC.